Listed here are 15 T cell receptor beta chains from one sample, sequenced in a study of blood T cell repertoires in COVID-19 (dated by TCRdb to 2020 to 2022). Receptor amplification or capture employed the immunoSEQ multiplex PCR assay. This immuneACCESS table, as held by TCRdb, lists in-frame sequences with V and J called but not all clones. Of the missing ones, under half trace to an unresolved V gene in checked studies; the others have no known cause. This sample comprises roughly 57,000 clones, roughly three quarters of them detected only once. Roughly 3.2% of the sample goes to the ten largest clones. Sequencing used peripheral blood. These receptors all stem from a man aged 55 to 70 with acute or convalescent COVID-19.

This chain joins TRBV7-2 and TRBJ1-6; D may be TRBD1 (6 bases). The CDR3 is 15 residues long. Looked up from germline, CDR1 is SGHTA and CDR2 is FQGNSA. V lost 5 bases and J 4 bases, leaving 12 bases between the germline ends. The DNA of the CDR3 is TGTGCCAGCAGCGCCGGAAGGGGGTATAATTCACCCCTCCACTTT. Residues: CASSAGRGYNSPLHF.

This chain connects TRBV11-2 to TRBJ1-2; TRBD1 matches 7 bases. The CDR3 length is 15 residues. Germline V gives CDR1 SGHAT, CDR2 FQNNGV. V dropped 5 bases and J dropped 8; count of bases not matched to a gene: 14. CDR3 DNA sequence: TGTGCCAGCAGCCCCCAGACGGGGACAGCGGCGGGCTACACCTTC. This sequence encodes CASSPQTGTAAGYTF.

This sequence joins TRBV2 and TRBJ1-5, with D possibly being TRBD1 (6 bases). Trimming took off 6 bases at V and 7 bases at J, with 19 bases between the two ends. The CDR3 has 15 amino acids. Per germline, CDR1 SNHLY and CDR2 FYNNEI. The CDR3 protein is CASSGPGGGNQPQHF. CDR3 in DNA: TGTGCCAGCAGCGGGCCGGGAGGGGGAAACCAGCCCCAGCATTTT.

This chain connects TRBV27 to TRBJ2-3; 11 positions match TRBD1. The CDR3 has 14 amino acids. Germline lookup yields CDR1 MNHEY and CDR2 SMNVEV (reference sequence). The junction had 4 bases not matched to a gene; V was cut back by 4 bases and J by 7 bases. CDR3 sequence: CASSSGQGANTQYF. CDR3 DNA: TGTGCCAGCAGTTCTGGACAGGGGGCTAATACGCAGTATTTT.

Here the CDR3 DNA reads TGCGCCAGCAGCTTGGGGCAGGGAGGAAACACCATATATTTT. Amino acid sequence: CASSLGQGGNTIYF. The chain recombines TRBV5-1 with TRBJ1-3; weak D call: TRBD1 (5 bases). The germline V and J ends were trimmed by 0 bases and 4 bases, with 8 bases remaining between them. Germline CDR1 is SGHRS and CDR2 is YFSETQ. The CDR3 is made up of 14 amino acids.

The chain couples TRBV10-3 to TRBJ2-3; 7 nucleotides line up with TRBD2. The CDR3 runs to 14 residues. V lost 7 bases and J lost 4; bases outside the gene matches: 8. Germline assignment: CDR1 ENHRY and CDR2 SYGVKD. DNA of the CDR3: TGTGCCATCACCAGAGCGGGGCTCGCAGATACGCAGTATTTT. Amino acids: CAITRAGLADTQYF.

The rearrangement uses TRBV28 and TRBJ1-5; D may be TRBD1 (6 bases). CDR3 length equals 18 residues. Germline V lookup: CDR1 MDHEN, CDR2 SYDVKM. The V and J ends lost 6 bases and 1 base respectively, with 22 bases between them. DNA for the CDR3: TGTGCCAGCAGCGAGCCTTCCACAGGGCGAGGGAGCAATCAGCCCCAGCATTTT. It encodes CASSEPSTGRGSNQPQHF. Drawing the rest from reference TRBV28 and TRBJ1-5, the complete variable domain is DVKVTQSSRYLVKRTGEKVFLECVQDMDHENMFWYRQDPGLGLRLIYFSYDVKMKEKGDIPEGYSVSREKKERFSLILESASTNQTSMYLCASSEPSTGRGSNQPQHFGDGTRLSIL.

The chain carries TRBV7-2 and TRBJ2-7; TRBD1 aligns across 9 bases. There are 15 residues in the CDR3. Trimming cost V 4 bases and J 7 bases; bases outside gene matches: 11. The germline V gene encodes CDR1 SGHTA and CDR2 FQGNSA. CDR3: CASSSSWDRAGEQYF. In DNA form, the CDR3 reads TGTGCCAGCAGCTCCTCGTGGGACAGGGCTGGAGAGCAGTACTTC.

V is TRBV10-3 and J is TRBJ2-5, with a tentative D call TRBD1 (5 bases). V lost 2 bases and J 5 bases, leaving 9 bases between the germline ends. Looked up from germline, CDR1 is ENHRY and CDR2 is SYGVKD. The CDR3 is made up of 13 amino acids. CDR3 sequence: CAISEGPGETQYF. The CDR3 nucleotides are TGTGCCATCAGTGAGGGCCCAGGGGAGACCCAGTACTTC.

This sequence joins TRBV12-5 and TRBJ1-2; 8 positions agree with TRBD1. Per the germline V gene, CDR1 is LGHNT and CDR2 is FRNRAP. The CDR3 loop spans 13 amino acids. Trimming removed 5 bases from V and 4 bases from J; junction bases left unmatched: 3. CDR3 DNA sequence: TGTGCTAGTGGTCAAGGGACAGGCTATGGCTACACCTTC. Residues: CASGQGTGYGYTF.

The V and J genes are TRBV11-2 and TRBJ1-4; D perhaps matches TRBD1 (6 bases). The V gene lost 3 bases and the J gene lost 8 bases, with 13 bases spanning the gap. CDR1 is SGHAT and CDR2 is FQNNGV in the germline V gene. The CDR3 is 14 amino acids. The CDR3 sequence: CASSFSQGREKLFF. For the CDR3, the DNA is TGTGCCAGCAGCTTTTCACAGGGTAGGGAAAAACTGTTTTTT.

The rearrangement links TRBV5-4 to TRBJ2-1; 8 bases map to TRBD2. This CDR3 has 15 amino acids. With 2 bases clipped from V and 8 bases from J, the junction kept 9 bases outside the gene matches. Germline assignment: CDR1 SGHNT and CDR2 YYREEE (reference sequence). CDR3 in DNA: TGTGCCAGCAGCTTCGTAGCGGGGCCCCCACATGAGCAGTTCTTC. Its protein is CASSFVAGPPHEQFF.

This clone was seen a single time. The chain couples TRBV5-5 to TRBJ1-1; no clear D gene. Germline CDR1 is SGHKS and CDR2 is YYEKEE (reference sequence). V lost 2 bases and J 1 base, leaving 12 bases between the germline ends. This CDR3 comprises 15 residues. As DNA, the CDR3 is TGTGCCAGCAGCTTTTCAAGCTCGGGGAACACTGAAGCTTTCTTT. Encoded protein: CASSFSSSGNTEAFF.

This clone appeared once. The chain employs TRBV19 and TRBJ2-2; 12 bases fit TRBD2. Germline V gives CDR1 LNHDA, CDR2 SQIVND (reference sequence). The CDR3 is 16 amino acids. V gave up 4 bases and J gave up 4 bases; unmatched junction bases: 4. CDR3: CASSKTSGGSTGELFF. Here the CDR3 DNA reads TGTGCCAGTAGTAAGACTAGCGGGGGCAGCACCGGGGAGCTGTTTTTT. The full variable domain, completed using reference TRBV19 and TRBJ2-2, is DGGITQSPKYLFRKEGQNVTLSCEQNLNHDAMYWYRQDPGQGLRLIYYSQIVNDFQKGDIAEGYSVSREKKESFPLTVTSAQKNPTAFYLCASSKTSGGSTGELFFGEGSRLTVL.

The V and J genes are TRBV5-1 and TRBJ2-1; D gene unclear. Trimming removed 7 bases at V and 5 bases at J, with 16 bases between. Germline-derived CDR1 and CDR2 are SGHRS and YFSETQ. The CDR3 totals 14 residues. This CDR3 reads CASLYLPSDNEQFF. CDR3 DNA: TGCGCCAGCTTATATCTTCCCAGCGACAATGAGCAGTTCTTC.